This T cell receptor (beta chain) was observed in a study of T cell repertoires in cytomegalovirus infection. Background on the study: The public TCR beta signatures pointed to both CMV infection and matching HLA type. Study conclusions and caveats: Ex vivo responses were dominated by HLA-C-restricted CMV-specific TCR beta clonotypes. There were carriers of CMV plus the relevant HLA, and cumulative public TCR beta family frequency identified them.

The CDR3 runs to 14 residues. Regarding this clonotype: Its specificity is unknown. A much larger clonotype is one base distant, so this may be a read error.

Via MiXCR, TCRdb re-called the reads, giving one row per CDR3 protein. Counted here are around 250,000 distinct CDR3 sequences, 15% to 20% occurring once; the ten biggest clones make up approximately 51%. This rearrangement joins TRBV12-3 or TRBV12-4 to TRBJ1-4; no clear D gene. Sequencing used CD8+ T cells from PBMCs. This receptor was obtained from a human donor in good health (CMV status not recorded). Some clones in this sample may be carry-over from other donors' samples. CDR3 residues: CASTSRATNVKLFF. CDR3 in DNA: TGTGCCAGCACTTCCCGGGCAACTAATGTAAAACTGTTTTTT.